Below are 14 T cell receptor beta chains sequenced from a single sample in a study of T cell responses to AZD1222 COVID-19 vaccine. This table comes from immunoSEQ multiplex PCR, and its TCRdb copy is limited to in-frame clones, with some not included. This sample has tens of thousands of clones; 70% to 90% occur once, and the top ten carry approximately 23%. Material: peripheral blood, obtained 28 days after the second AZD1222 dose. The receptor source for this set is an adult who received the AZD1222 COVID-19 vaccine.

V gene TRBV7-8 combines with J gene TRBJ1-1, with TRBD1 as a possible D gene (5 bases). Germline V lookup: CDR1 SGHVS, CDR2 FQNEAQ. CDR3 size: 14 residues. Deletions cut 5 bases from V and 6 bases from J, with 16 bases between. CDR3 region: CASSPPERGPEAFF. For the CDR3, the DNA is TGTGCCAGCAGCCCTCCGGAAAGGGGTCCTGAAGCTTTCTTT.

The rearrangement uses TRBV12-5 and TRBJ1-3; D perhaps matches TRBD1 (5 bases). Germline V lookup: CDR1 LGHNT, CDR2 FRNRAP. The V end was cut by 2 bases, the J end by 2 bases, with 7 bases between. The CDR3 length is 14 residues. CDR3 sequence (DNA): TGTGCTAGTGGTTTGACAGGCCCTGGAAACACCATATATTTT. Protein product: CASGLTGPGNTIYF.

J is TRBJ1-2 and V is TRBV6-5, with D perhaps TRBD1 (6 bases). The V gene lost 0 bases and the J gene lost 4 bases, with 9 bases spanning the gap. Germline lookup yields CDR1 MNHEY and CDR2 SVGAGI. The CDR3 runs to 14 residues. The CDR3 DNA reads TGTGCCAGCAGTTACTCGGGGGGCTCCTATGGCTACACCTTC. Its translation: CASSYSGGSYGYTF.

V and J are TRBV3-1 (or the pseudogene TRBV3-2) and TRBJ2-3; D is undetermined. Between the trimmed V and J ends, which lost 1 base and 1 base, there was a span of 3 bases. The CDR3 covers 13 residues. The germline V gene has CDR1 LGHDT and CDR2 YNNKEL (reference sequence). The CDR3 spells CASSQGRTDTQYF. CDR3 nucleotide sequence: TGTGCCAGCAGCCAAGGTCGCACAGATACGCAGTATTTT.

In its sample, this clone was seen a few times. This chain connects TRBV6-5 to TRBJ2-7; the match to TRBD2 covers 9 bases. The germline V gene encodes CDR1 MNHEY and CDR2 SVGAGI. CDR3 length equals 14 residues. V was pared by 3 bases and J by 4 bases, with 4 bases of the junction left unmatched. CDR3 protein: CASSYSGGLYEQYF. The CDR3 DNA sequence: TGTGCCAGCAGTTATAGCGGGGGCCTTTACGAGCAGTACTTC.

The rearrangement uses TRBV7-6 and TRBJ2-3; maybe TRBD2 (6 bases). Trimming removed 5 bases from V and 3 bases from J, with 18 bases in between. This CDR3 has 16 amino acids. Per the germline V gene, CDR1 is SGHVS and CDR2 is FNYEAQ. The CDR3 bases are TGTGCCAGCAGCCTTCGAGGGGCGGGAAGAACAGATACGCAGTATTTT. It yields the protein CASSLRGAGRTDTQYF.

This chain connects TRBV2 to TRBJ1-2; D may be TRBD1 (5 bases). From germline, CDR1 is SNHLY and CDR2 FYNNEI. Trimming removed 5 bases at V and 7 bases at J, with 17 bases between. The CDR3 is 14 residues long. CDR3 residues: CASSRTGSGGGYTF. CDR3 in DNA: TGTGCCAGCAGTAGGACGGGTTCGGGGGGTGGCTACACCTTC.

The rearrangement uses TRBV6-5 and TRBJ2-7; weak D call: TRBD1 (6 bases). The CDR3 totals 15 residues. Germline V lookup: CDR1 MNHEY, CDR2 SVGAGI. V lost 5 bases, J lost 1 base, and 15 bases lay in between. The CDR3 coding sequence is TGTGCCAGCAGTAATCCAGGGACATCTTCCTACGAGCAGTACTTC. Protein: CASSNPGTSSYEQYF.

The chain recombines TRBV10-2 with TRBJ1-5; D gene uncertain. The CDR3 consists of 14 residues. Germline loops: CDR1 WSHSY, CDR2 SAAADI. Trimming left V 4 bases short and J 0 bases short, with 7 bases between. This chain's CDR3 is CASSGINSNQPQHF. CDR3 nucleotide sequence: TGCGCCAGCAGTGGGATAAATAGCAATCAGCCCCAGCATTTT.

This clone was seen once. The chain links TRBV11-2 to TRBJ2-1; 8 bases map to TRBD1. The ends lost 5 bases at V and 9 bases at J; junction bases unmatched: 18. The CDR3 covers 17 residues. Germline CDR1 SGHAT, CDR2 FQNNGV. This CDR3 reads CASSRLFFIGQGGEQFF. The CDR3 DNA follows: TGTGCCAGCAGCCGTTTGTTTTTTATTGGACAGGGAGGTGAGCAGTTCTTC. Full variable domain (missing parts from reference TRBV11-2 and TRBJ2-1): EAGVAQSPRYKIIEKRQSVAFWCNPISGHATLYWYQQILGQGPKLLIQFQNNGVVDDSQLPKDRFSAERLKGVDSTLKIQPAKLEDSAVYLCASSRLFFIGQGGEQFFGPGTRLTVL.

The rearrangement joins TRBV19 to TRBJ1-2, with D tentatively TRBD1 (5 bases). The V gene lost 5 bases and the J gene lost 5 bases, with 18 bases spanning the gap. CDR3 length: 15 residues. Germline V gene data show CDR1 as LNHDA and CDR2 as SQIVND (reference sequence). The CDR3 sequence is CASSPFTGRSYGYTF. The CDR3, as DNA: TGTGCCAGTAGTCCCTTCACAGGACGATCTTATGGCTACACCTTC.

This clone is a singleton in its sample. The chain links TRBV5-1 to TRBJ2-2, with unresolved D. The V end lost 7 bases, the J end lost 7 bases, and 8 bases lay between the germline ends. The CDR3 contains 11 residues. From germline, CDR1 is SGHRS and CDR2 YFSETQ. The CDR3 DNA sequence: TGCGCCAGCGCAGCCGGCGGGGAGCTGTTTTTT. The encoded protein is CASAAGGELFF. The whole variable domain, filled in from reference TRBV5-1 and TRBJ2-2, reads KAGVTQTPRYLIKTRGQQVTLSCSPISGHRSVSWYQQTPGQGLQFLFEYFSETQRNKGNFPGRFSGRQFSNSRSEMNVSTLELGDSALYLCASAAGGELFFGEGSRLTVL.

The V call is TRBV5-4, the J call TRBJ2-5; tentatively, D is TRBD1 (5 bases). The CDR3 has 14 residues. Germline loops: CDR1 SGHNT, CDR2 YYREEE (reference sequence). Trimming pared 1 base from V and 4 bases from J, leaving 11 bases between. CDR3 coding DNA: TGTGCCAGCAGCTTGTATCAGGGCGGAGAGACCCAGTACTTC. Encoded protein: CASSLYQGGETQYF.

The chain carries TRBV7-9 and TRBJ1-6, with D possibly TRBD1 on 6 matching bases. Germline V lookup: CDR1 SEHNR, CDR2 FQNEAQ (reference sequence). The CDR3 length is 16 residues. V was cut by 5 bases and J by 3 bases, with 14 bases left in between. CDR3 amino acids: CASSPNTGIYNSPLHF. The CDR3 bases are TGTGCCAGCAGCCCAAATACAGGGATCTATAATTCACCCCTCCACTTT.